These T cell receptor beta chains were read from a single sample in a study of regulatory T cells in long-lasting Graves disease. MiXCR, applied by TCRdb to the multiplex PCR reads, yields one record per CDR3 protein. The sample lists some 250,000 distinct CDR3 sequences; around 19% were seen once. These same data were also listed under a study on T cells in Graves' hyperthyroidism and ophthalmopathy.

The material was peripheral blood mononuclear cells (PBMCs), obtained at new diagnosis, from a patient treated with antithyroid drugs. These receptors were collected from a young woman with Graves disease. CDR3s leave out the opening cysteine and the closing phenylalanine or tryptophan. The size field is filled for only some rows; it gives once, few, many or a size class.

length: 13; J: TRBJ1-1; size: many; V: TRBV7-9; CDR3: ASSWGNSLNTEAF
length: 12; J: TRBJ1-1; size: many; V: TRBV5-1; CDR3: ASSLIGDDTEAF
length: 11; J: TRBJ2-7; size: NA; V: TRBV19; CDR3: ASSTQGPYEQY
length: 15; J: TRBJ2-3; size: many; V: TRBV24-1; CDR3: ATSDPGLAGGADTQY
length: 12; J: TRBJ2-3; size: many; V: TRBV18; CDR3: ASSQLGASDTQY
length: 10; J: TRBJ1-1; size: NA; V: TRBV19; CDR3: AGRWGSTEAF
length: 14; J: TRBJ1-5; size: many; V: TRBV18; CDR3: ASSPRKLNSNQPQH
length: 12; J: TRBJ2-1; size: many; V: TRBV20-1; CDR3: SALAGGPVNEQF
length: 13; J: TRBJ1-1; size: many; V: TRBV18; CDR3: ASSPPGGPNTEAF
length: 12; J: TRBJ1-5; size: many; V: TRBV2; CDR3: ASSDSQGYQPQH
length: 9; J: TRBJ2-1; size: NA; V: TRBV6-2/TRBV6-3; CDR3: ASSIVYEQF
length: 12; J: TRBJ2-5; size: many; V: TRBV2; CDR3: ASSGQGWQETQY
length: 11; J: TRBJ1-1; size: many; V: TRBV2; CDR3: ASKFQMVTEAF
length: 13; J: TRBJ1-2; size: many; V: TRBV6-2/TRBV6-3; CDR3: ASSSSTGVYYGYT
length: 14; J: TRBJ2-3; size: NA; V: TRBV20-1; CDR3: SAPSRTSGRGDTQY
length: 15; J: TRBJ2-1; size: NA; V: TRBV11-2; CDR3: ASSLTSSSGGAGEQF
length: 10; J: TRBJ2-7; size: many; V: TRBV20-1; CDR3: SARAGPYEQY
length: 13; J: TRBJ2-1; size: many; V: TRBV7-2; CDR3: ASSRGSASYNEQF
length: 12; J: TRBJ2-1; size: many; V: TRBV27; CDR3: ASSLRYLNNEQF
length: 12; J: TRBJ1-1; size: many; V: TRBV13; CDR3: ASSSQSGGTEAF
length: 14; J: TRBJ2-3; size: many; V: TRBV20-1; CDR3: SARDLAGEFTDTQY
length: 12; J: TRBJ2-5; size: many; V: TRBV12-3/TRBV12-4; CDR3: ASTTGEGSETQY
length: 17; J: TRBJ1-6; size: many; V: TRBV6-1; CDR3: ASSAWGQGRSSYNSPLH
length: 12; J: TRBJ2-1; size: many; V: TRBV20-1; CDR3: SASTSGGVYEQF
length: 12; J: TRBJ2-7; size: NA; V: TRBV28; CDR3: ASSLRDNSYEQY
length: 15; J: TRBJ2-3; size: many; V: TRBV19; CDR3: ASSRTSGGGTSDTQY
length: 13; J: TRBJ2-3; size: many; V: TRBV6-1; CDR3: ASSPSGGYTDTQY
length: 12; J: TRBJ1-1; size: few; V: TRBV4-1; CDR3: ASNGGQGWTEAF
length: 14; J: TRBJ2-1; size: few; V: TRBV18; CDR3: ASSPPGLTSYNEQF
length: 13; J: TRBJ1-1; size: many; V: TRBV4-1; CDR3: ASSSFGGGNTEAF
length: 11; J: TRBJ1-5; size: NA; V: TRBV10-3; CDR3: AISEKDGEPQH
length: 9; J: TRBJ1-1; size: many; V: TRBV5-1; CDR3: ASKANTEAF
length: 9; J: TRBJ2-3; size: many; V: TRBV20-1; CDR3: SAIRADTQY
length: 13; J: TRBJ1-1; size: few; V: TRBV6-5; CDR3: ASSYSGQGVGEAF
length: 10; J: TRBJ1-1; size: NA; V: TRBV5-1; CDR3: ASRQSNTEAF
length: 13; J: TRBJ2-7; size: many; V: TRBV5-1; CDR3: ASSVGQYPSYEQY
length: 12; J: TRBJ1-2; size: many; V: TRBV5-1; CDR3: ASSSGDRVGGYT
length: 12; J: TRBJ1-2; size: many; V: TRBV4-1; CDR3: ASVNPGMRAGYT
length: 14; J: TRBJ1-1; size: many; V: TRBV6-5; CDR3: ASSYSGGHGNTEAF
length: 16; J: TRBJ2-4; size: many; V: TRBV3-1; CDR3: ASSHWGSGLAGENIQY
length: 14; J: TRBJ1-5; size: many; V: TRBV10-3; CDR3: AISESPPLGNQPQH
length: 15; J: TRBJ2-7; size: few; V: TRBV4-2; CDR3: ASSQVVSGTGAYEQY
length: 12; J: TRBJ1-2; size: many; V: TRBV5-1; CDR3: ASSSRGQVYGYT
length: 14; J: TRBJ2-5; size: many; V: TRBV20-1; CDR3: SAGGGRFRSQETQY
length: 12; J: TRBJ1-4; size: many; V: TRBV3-1; CDR3: ASSQETLREKLF
length: 16; J: TRBJ1-2; size: many; V: TRBV3-1; CDR3: ASSQEGTGAGPGRGYT
length: 13; J: TRBJ1-5; size: many; V: TRBV2; CDR3: ASSEGQGAGQPQH
length: 11; J: TRBJ1-5; size: many; V: TRBV4-1; CDR3: ASSPDMEQPQH
length: 13; J: TRBJ1-5; size: many; V: TRBV6-1; CDR3: ASSEKDGDNQPQH
length: 13; J: TRBJ1-2; size: NA; V: TRBV19; CDR3: ASSPSRATNYGYT
length: 12; J: TRBJ1-5; size: NA; V: TRBV10-3; CDR3: AISGTGGNQPQH
length: 12; J: TRBJ1-5; size: many; V: TRBV4-1; CDR3: ASSGPTGNQPQH
length: 12; J: TRBJ1-5; size: few; V: TRBV19; CDR3: ATSSTGGAQPQH